This T cell receptor beta chain was obtained from a study of response to subunit inactivated influenza vaccine. Study observations and caveats: Authors suggested seasonal influenza vaccinations each recruit few new T cells.

This clonotype appeared a single time. No antigen is known for it. TCRdb redid the calling of the RT-PCR reads with MiXCR, one entry per CDR3 protein. The sample shows about 500,000 distinct CDR3 sequences, 16% of them seen only once. The ends lost 1 base at V and 1 base at J; junction bases unmatched: 4. Germline V gene data show CDR1 as LNHNV and CDR2 as YYDKDF (reference sequence). This CDR3 region has 16 residues. This TCR was recovered from a man in his fifties or sixties who received an inactivated influenza vaccine. The input for sequencing was CD4+ T cells sorted from PBMCs, taken roughly 24 months after vaccination. V gene TRBV15 combines with J gene TRBJ2-3; 8 bases are a match to TRBD2. The CDR3 here is CATSRGGLGGTDTQYF. DNA of the CDR3: TGTGCCACCAGCAGAGGGGGACTAGGTGGCACAGATACGCAGTATTTT.